This T cell receptor beta chain derives from a study of blood T cell repertoires in COVID-19. Study background: Italy, Spain and the United States were the sources of the convalescent and acute COVID-19 samples. T cells, B-cell-depleted T cells, or PBMCs supplied cDNA or gDNA.

CDR1 and CDR2 from the germline V gene are SNHLY and FYNNEI. Trimming stripped 3 bases from V and 5 bases from J, with 11 bases between. The CDR3 totals 14 residues. This clone appeared many times. Some clones are missing from TCRdb's copy, which holds only in-frame ones; the method was immunoSEQ multiplex PCR. Found here are some 150,000 clones, 84% of them singletons; the top ten hold approximately 5.7%. This receptor was obtained from a woman aged 50 to 60 who had been exposed to COVID-19. Material: PBMCs or T cells enriched from blood (not recorded which). The chain combines TRBV2 with TRBJ1-5, with a possible D match to TRBD1 (5 bases). As DNA, the CDR3 is TGTGCCAGCAGTGAGTTGGGGGGTGATCAGCCCCAGCATTTT. It codes for CASSELGGDQPQHF.